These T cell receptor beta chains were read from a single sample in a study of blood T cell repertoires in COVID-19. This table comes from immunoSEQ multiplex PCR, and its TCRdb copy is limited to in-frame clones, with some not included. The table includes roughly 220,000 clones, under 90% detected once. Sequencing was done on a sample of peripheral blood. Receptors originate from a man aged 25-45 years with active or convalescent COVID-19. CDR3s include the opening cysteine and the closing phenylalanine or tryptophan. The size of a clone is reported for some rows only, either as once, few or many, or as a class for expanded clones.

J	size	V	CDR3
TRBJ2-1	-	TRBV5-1	CASSSSLVLLEQFF
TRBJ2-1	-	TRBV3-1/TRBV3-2	CASSYGDNEQFF
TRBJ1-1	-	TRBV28	CASSQQVPEAFF
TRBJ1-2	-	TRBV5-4	CASSWTGANYGYTF
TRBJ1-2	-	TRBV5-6	CASRSGGAGYGYTF
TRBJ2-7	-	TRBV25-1	CASSEWTGGLREQYF
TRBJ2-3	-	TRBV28	CASSPEGQGFDTQYF
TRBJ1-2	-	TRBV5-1	CASSPDGTFYGYTF
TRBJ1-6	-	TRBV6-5	CASSYLDRANSPLHF
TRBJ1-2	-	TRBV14	CASSLIMGRDYGYTF
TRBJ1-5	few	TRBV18	CASSPDMAPYSNQPQHF
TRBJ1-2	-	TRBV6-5	CASDTATAFNYGYTF
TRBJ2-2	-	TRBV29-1	CSVDRGFTGELFF
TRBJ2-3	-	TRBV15	CATSRGGGITDTQYF
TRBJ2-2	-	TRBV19	CATSGDTGELFF
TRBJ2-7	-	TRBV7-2	CASSARQGSSEQYF
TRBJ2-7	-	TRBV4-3	CASSPRGREDEQYF
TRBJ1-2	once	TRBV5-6	CASSVTGSNYGYTF
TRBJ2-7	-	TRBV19	CASQDSSYEQYF
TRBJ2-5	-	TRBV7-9	CATKSPTRGQETQYF
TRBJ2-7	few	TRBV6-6	CASTPGTGVYEQYF
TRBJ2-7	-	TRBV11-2	CASSLGLAGLYEQYF
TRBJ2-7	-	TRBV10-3	CAISEGASYEQYF
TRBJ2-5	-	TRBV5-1	CASSLLAETSTQYF
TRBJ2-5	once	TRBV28	CASSSPGLAAKETQYF
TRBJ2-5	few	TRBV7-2	CASSPGLAQNQYF
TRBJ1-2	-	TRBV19	CASRKQGIEGYTF
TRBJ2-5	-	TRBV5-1	CASSLDRPGETQYF
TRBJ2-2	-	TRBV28	CASSSSANTGELFF
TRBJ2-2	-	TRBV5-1	CASHTGTGELFF
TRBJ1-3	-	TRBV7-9	CASSYGGTAGNTIYF
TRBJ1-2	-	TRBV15	CATRPEGQGSYGYTF